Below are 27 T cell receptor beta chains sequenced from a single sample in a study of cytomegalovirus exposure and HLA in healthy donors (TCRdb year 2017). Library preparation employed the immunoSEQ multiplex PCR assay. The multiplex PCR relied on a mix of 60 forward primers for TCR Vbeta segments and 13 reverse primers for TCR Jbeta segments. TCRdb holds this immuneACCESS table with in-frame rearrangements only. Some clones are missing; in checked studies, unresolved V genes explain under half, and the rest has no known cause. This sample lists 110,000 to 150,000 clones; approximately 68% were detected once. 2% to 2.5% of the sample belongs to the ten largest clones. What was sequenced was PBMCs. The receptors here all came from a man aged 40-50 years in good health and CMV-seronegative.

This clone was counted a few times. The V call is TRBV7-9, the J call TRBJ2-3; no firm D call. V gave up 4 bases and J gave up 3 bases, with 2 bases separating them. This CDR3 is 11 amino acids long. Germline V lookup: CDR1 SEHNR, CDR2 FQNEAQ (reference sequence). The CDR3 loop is CASSSTDTQYF. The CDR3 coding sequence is TGTGCCAGCAGCTCTACAGATACGCAGTATTTT.

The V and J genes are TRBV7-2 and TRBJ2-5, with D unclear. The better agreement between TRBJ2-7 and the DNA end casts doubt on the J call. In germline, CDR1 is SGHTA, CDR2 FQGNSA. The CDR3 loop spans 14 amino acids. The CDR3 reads CASSFNEVFYEQYF. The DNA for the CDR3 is TGTGCCAGCAGCTTTAATGAGGTTTTCTACGAGCAGTACTTC.

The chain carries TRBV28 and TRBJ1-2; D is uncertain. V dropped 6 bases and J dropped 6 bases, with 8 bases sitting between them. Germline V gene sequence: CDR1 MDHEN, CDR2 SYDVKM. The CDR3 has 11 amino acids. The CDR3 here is CASSLTDGYTF. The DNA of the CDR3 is TGTGCCAGCAGCTTAACGGATGGCTACACCTTC.

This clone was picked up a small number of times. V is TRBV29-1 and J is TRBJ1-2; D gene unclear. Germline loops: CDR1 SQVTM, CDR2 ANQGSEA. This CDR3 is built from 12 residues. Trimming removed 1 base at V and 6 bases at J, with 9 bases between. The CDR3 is CSVEVRRDGYTF. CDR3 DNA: TGCAGCGTTGAAGTGCGGCGGGATGGCTACACCTTC.

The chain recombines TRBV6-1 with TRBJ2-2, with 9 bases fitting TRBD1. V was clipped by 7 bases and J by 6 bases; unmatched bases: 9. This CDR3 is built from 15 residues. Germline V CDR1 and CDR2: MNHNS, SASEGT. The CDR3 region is CASTNRDRVSGELFF. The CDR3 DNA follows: TGTGCCAGCACCAACCGGGACAGGGTCTCCGGGGAGCTGTTTTTT.

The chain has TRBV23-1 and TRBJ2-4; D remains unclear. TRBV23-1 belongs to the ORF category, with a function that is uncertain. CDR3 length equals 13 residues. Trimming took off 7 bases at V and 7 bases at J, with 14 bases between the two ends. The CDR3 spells CASNRVSENIQYF. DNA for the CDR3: TGCGCCAGCAACCGGGTCTCGGAGAACATTCAGTACTTC.

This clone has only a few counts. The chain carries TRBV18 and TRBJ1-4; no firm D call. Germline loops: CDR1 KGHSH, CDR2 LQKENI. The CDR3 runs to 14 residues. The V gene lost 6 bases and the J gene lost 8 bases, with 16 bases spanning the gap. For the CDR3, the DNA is TGTGCCAGCTCGTACAGCCTCGGAGGGGAAAAACTGTTTTTT. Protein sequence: CASSYSLGGEKLFF.

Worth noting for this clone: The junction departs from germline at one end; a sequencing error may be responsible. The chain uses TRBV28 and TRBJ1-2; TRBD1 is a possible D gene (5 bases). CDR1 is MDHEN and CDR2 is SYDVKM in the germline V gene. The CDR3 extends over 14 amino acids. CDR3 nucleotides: TGTACCAGCAGTTTAATGGGACTGTCCTATGGCTACACCTTC. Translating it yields CTSSLMGLSYGYTF.

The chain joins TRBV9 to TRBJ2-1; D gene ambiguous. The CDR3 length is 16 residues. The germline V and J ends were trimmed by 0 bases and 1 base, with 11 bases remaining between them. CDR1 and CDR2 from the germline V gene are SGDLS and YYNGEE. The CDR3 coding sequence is TGTGCCAGCAGCGTAGCTCAAGCCGATTCCTACAATGAGCAGTTCTTC. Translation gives CASSVAQADSYNEQFF. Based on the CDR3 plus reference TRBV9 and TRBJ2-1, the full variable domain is DSGVTQTPKHLITATGQRVTLRCSPRSGDLSVYWYQQSLDQGLQFLIQYYNGEERAKGNILERFSAQQFPDLHSELNLSSLELGDSALYFCASSVAQADSYNEQFFGPGTRLTVL.

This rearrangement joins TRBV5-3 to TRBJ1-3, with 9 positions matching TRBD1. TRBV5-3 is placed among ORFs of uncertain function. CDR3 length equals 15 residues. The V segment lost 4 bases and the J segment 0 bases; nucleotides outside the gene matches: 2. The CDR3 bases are TGTGCCAGAAGCCCGACAGGGGGCTCTGGAAACACCATATATTTT. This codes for CARSPTGGSGNTIYF.

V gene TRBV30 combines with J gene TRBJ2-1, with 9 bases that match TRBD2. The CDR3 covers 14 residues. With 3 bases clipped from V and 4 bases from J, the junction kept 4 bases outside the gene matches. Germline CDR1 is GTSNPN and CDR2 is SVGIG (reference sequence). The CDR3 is CAWRKTSGYNEQFF. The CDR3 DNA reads TGTGCCTGGAGGAAGACTAGCGGATACAATGAGCAGTTCTTC. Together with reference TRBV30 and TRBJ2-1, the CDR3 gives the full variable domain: SQTIHQWPATLVQPVGSPLSLECTVEGTSNPNLYWYRQAAGRGLQLLFYSVGIGQISSEVPQNLSASRPQDRQFILSSKKLLLSDSGFYLCAWRKTSGYNEQFFGPGTRLTVL.

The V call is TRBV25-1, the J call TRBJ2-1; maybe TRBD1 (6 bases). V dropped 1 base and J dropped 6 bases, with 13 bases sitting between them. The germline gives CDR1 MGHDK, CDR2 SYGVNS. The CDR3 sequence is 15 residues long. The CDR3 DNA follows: TGTGCCAGCAGTGAATTCCGAGGGGGTGTCAATGAGCAGTTCTTC. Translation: CASSEFRGGVNEQFF.

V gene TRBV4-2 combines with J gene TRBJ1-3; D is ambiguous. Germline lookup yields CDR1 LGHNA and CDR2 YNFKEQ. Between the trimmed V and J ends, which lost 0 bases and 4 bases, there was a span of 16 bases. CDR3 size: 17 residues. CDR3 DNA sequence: TGTGCCAGCAGCCAAGATCAGAATGAGGGTAGGGGAAACACCATATATTTT. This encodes CASSQDQNEGRGNTIYF.

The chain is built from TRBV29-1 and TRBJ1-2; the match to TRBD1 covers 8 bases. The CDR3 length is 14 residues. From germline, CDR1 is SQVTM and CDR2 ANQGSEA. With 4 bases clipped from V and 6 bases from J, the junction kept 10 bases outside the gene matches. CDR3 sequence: CSVGQGTSLDGYTF. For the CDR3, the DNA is TGCAGCGTTGGACAGGGGACCTCCCTGGATGGCTACACCTTC.

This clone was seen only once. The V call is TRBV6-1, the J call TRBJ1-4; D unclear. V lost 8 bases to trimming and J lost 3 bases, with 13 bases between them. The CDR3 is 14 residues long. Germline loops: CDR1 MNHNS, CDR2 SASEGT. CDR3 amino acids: CASDEGSANEKLFF. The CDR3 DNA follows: TGTGCCAGCGACGAGGGATCTGCTAATGAAAAACTGTTTTTT.

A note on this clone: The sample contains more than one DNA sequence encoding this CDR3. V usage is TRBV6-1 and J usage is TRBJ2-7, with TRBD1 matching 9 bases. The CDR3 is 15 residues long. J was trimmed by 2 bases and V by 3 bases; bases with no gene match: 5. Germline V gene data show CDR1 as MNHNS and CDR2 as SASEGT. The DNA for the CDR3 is TGTGCCAGCAGTGAGGGTGGGACAGGGCCCTACGAGCAGTACTTC. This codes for CASSEGGTGPYEQYF.

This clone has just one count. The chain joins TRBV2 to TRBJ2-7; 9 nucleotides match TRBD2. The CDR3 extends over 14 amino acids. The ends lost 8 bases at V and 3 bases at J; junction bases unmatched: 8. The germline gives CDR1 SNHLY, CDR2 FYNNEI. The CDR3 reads CASRQTSGVYEQYF. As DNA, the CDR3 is TGTGCCAGCCGTCAGACTAGCGGAGTCTACGAGCAGTACTTC.

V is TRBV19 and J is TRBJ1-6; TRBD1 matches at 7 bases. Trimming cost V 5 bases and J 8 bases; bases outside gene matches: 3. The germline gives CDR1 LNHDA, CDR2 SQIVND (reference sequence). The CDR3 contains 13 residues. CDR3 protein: CASSATGDSPLHF. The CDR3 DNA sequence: TGTGCCAGTAGTGCCACAGGGGATTCACCCCTCCACTTT.

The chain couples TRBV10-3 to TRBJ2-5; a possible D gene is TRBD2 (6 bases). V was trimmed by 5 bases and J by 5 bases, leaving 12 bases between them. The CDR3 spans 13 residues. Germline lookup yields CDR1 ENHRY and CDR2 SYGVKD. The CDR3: CAISSGPWETQYF. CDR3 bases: TGTGCCATCAGTAGCGGGCCTTGGGAGACCCAGTACTTC.

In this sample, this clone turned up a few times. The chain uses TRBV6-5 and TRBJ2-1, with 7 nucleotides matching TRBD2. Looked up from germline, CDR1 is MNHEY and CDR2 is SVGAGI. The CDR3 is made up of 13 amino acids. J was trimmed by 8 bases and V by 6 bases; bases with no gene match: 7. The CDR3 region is CASSRRTRDEQFF. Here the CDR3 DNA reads TGTGCCAGCAGCCGACGGACTAGGGATGAGCAGTTCTTC.

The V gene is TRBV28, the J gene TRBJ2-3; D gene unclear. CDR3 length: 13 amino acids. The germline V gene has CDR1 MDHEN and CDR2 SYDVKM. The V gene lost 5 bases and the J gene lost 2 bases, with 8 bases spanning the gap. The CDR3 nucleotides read TGTGCCAGCAGTCCACAAAACACAGATACGCAGTATTTT. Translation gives CASSPQNTDTQYF. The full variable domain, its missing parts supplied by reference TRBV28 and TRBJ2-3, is DVKVTQSSRYLVKRTGEKVFLECVQDMDHENMFWYRQDPGLGLRLIYFSYDVKMKEKGDIPEGYSVSREKKERFSLILESASTNQTSMYLCASSPQNTDTQYFGPGTRLTVL.

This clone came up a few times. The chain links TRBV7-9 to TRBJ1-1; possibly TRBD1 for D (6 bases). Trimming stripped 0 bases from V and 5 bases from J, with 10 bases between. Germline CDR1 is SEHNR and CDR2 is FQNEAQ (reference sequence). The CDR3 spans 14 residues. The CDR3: CASSLAGGWTEAFF. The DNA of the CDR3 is TGTGCCAGCAGCTTAGCAGGGGGTTGGACTGAAGCTTTCTTT.

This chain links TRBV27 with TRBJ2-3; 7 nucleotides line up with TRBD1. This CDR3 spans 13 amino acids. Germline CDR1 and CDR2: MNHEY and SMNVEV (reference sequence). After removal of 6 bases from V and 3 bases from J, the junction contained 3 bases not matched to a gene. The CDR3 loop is CASRRQGTDTQYF. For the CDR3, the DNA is TGTGCCAGCAGGAGACAGGGTACAGATACGCAGTATTTT.

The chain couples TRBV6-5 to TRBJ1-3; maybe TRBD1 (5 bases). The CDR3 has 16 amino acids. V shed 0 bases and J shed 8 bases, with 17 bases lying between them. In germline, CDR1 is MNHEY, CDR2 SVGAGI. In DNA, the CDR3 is TGTGCCAGCAGTTACTCGATCGGGGGGGAGGATTACACCATATATTTT. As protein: CASSYSIGGEDYTIYF.

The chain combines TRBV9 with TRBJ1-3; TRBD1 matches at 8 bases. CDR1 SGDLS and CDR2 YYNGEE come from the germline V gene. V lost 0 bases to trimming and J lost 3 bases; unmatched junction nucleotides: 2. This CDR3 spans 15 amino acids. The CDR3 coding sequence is TGTGCCAGCAGCGTAGGGACAGGGCTTGGAAACACCATATATTTT. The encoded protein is CASSVGTGLGNTIYF. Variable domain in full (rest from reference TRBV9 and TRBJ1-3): DSGVTQTPKHLITATGQRVTLRCSPRSGDLSVYWYQQSLDQGLQFLIQYYNGEERAKGNILERFSAQQFPDLHSELNLSSLELGDSALYFCASSVGTGLGNTIYFGEGSWLTVV.

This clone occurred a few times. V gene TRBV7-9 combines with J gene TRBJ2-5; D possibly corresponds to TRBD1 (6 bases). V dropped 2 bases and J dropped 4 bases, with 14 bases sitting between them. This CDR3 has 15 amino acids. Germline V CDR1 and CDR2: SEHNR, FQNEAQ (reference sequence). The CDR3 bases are TGTGCCAGCAGCTTACTGATAGGGGGAGTAGAGACCCAGTACTTC. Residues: CASSLLIGGVETQYF. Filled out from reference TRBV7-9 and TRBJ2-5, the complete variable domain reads DTGVSQNPRHKITKRGQNVTFRCDPISEHNRLYWYRQTLGQGPEFLTYFQNEAQLEKSRLLSDRFSAERPKGSFSTLEIQRTEQGDSAMYLCASSLLIGGVETQYFGPGTRLLVL.

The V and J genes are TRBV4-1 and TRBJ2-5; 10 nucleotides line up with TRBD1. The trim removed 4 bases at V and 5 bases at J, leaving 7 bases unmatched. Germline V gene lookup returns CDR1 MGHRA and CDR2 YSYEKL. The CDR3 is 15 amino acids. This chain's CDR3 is CASSRWTGGEETQYF. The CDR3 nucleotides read TGCGCCAGCAGCCGCTGGACAGGGGGGGAGGAGACCCAGTACTTC.